The 10 T cell receptor beta chains given below trace back to one sample, sequenced in a study of blood T cell repertoires in COVID-19. Profiled with immunoSEQ multiplex PCR; TCRdb holds only in-frame clones, not every one. The sample records a few hundred thousand clones, roughly 86% being singletons. Material for sequencing was peripheral blood. These receptors all come from a man between 18 and 35 years old with active or convalescent COVID-19.

The gene calls are TRBV7-9 and TRBJ1-1; weak D call: TRBD1 (5 bases). Deletions cut 6 bases from V and 3 bases from J, with 14 bases between. The germline CDR1 and CDR2 sequences are SEHNR and FQNEAQ (reference sequence). The CDR3 totals 14 residues. The CDR3 here is CASRQDGTYTEAFF. DNA for the CDR3: TGTGCCAGCAGACAAGACGGGACTTACACTGAAGCTTTCTTT. Combining the CDR3 with reference TRBV7-9 and TRBJ1-1 gives the whole variable domain DTGVSQNPRHKITKRGQNVTFRCDPISEHNRLYWYRQTLGQGPEFLTYFQNEAQLEKSRLLSDRFSAERPKGSFSTLEIQRTEQGDSAMYLCASRQDGTYTEAFFGQGTRLTVV.

The rearrangement uses TRBV18 and TRBJ1-5, with no clear D. The CDR3 has 13 residues. Deletions cut 6 bases from V and 10 bases from J, with 16 bases between. CDR1 KGHSH and CDR2 LQKENI come from the germline V gene. The CDR3, as DNA: TGTGCCAGCTCCCCATACCAGGCGCATCCCCAGCATTTT. This codes for CASSPYQAHPQHF.

The chain links TRBV5-6 to TRBJ1-4; D possibly corresponds to TRBD1 (5 bases). The germline V gene encodes CDR1 SGHDT and CDR2 YYEEEE. The CDR3 runs to 16 residues. V was clipped by 2 bases and J by 3 bases, with 14 bases between them. The chain's CDR3 is CASSFSGVGPNEKLFF. The CDR3 DNA is TGTGCCAGCAGCTTCTCGGGGGTTGGACCTAATGAAAAACTGTTTTTT.

The chain joins TRBV5-5 to TRBJ2-1; D not certain. This CDR3 contains 14 residues. Germline V gene data show CDR1 as SGHKS and CDR2 as YYEKEE (reference sequence). Trimming stripped 4 bases from V and 8 bases from J, with 16 bases between. CDR3 amino acids: CASSGSTTLDEQFF. In DNA form, the CDR3 reads TGTGCCAGCAGCGGGTCGACAACTTTGGATGAGCAGTTCTTC.

The rearrangement joins TRBV28 to TRBJ2-5; the match to TRBD2 covers 9 bases. The CDR3 loop spans 19 amino acids. CDR1 and CDR2 from the germline V gene are MDHEN and SYDVKM. Germline trimming cut 4 bases from V and 4 bases from J; bases unmatched to any gene: 19. The CDR3 protein is CASSYIIYRLAGGLETQYF. DNA for the CDR3: TGTGCCAGCAGTTATATAATATACCGACTGGCGGGGGGGCTAGAGACCCAGTACTTC.

The count of this clone is one. The V gene is TRBV11-2, the J gene TRBJ2-7; weak D call: TRBD2 (6 bases). The germline V gene encodes CDR1 SGHAT and CDR2 FQNNGV. V was shortened by 6 bases and J by 2 bases, with 17 bases between the two germline ends. There are 15 residues in the CDR3. CDR3 region: CASSPEGGLTYEQYF. CDR3 coding DNA: TGTGCCAGCAGTCCGGAGGGCGGGCTTACCTACGAGCAGTACTTC.

The rearrangement joins TRBV18 to TRBJ2-1; D is perhaps TRBD2 (5 bases). Germline V gives CDR1 KGHSH, CDR2 LQKENI. CDR3 length: 16 amino acids. The V gene lost 3 bases and the J gene lost 0 bases, with 12 bases spanning the gap. Written as DNA, the CDR3 is TGTGCCAGCTCACCTTCCCGGAGGATCTCCTACAATGAGCAGTTCTTC. This codes for CASSPSRRISYNEQFF. The full variable domain, in which reference TRBV18 and TRBJ2-1 provide the parts outside the CDR3, is NAGVMQNPRHLVRRRGQEARLRCSPMKGHSHVYWYRQLPEEGLKFMVYLQKENIIDESGMPKERFSAEFPKEGPSILRIQQVVRGDSAAYFCASSPSRRISYNEQFFGPGTRLTVL.

The chain employs TRBV19 and TRBJ2-3; 7 bases are shared with TRBD2. Germline V gene sequence: CDR1 LNHDA, CDR2 SQIVND (reference sequence). The V gene end was trimmed by 3 bases and the J gene end by 0 bases; junction bases not matched to a gene: 9. The CDR3 extends over 17 amino acids. The CDR3 DNA reads TGTGCCAGTAGTATCTGGCTCGGCGGGGGTAGCACAGATACGCAGTATTTT. It codes for CASSIWLGGGSTDTQYF.

Details on this clone: At the DNA level, this CDR3 is encoded by other sequences in the same sample as well. The V gene is TRBV30, the J gene TRBJ1-5; D uncertain. The length of the CDR3 is 13 residues. Trimming took off 0 bases at V and 5 bases at J, with 8 bases between the two ends. Germline V gene sequence: CDR1 GTSNPN, CDR2 SVGIG (reference sequence). The DNA of the CDR3 is TGTGCCTGGAGTGTTCGGGGAGATCAGCCCCAGCATTTT. Translated: CAWSVRGDQPQHF. The full variable domain, rest sourced from reference TRBV30 and TRBJ1-5, is SQTIHQWPATLVQPVGSPLSLECTVEGTSNPNLYWYRQAAGRGLQLLFYSVGIGQISSEVPQNLSASRPQDRQFILSSKKLLLSDSGFYLCAWSVRGDQPQHFGDGTRLSIL.

The chain links TRBV6-5 to TRBJ1-5; TRBD1 aligns across 7 bases. Trimming took 5 bases from V and 3 from J; bases not matched to a gene: 4. Germline V lookup: CDR1 MNHEY, CDR2 SVGAGI. The CDR3 contains 14 residues. The CDR3 here is CASSPTGTNQPQHF. The CDR3, as DNA: TGTGCCAGCAGTCCGACAGGGACCAATCAGCCCCAGCATTTT.